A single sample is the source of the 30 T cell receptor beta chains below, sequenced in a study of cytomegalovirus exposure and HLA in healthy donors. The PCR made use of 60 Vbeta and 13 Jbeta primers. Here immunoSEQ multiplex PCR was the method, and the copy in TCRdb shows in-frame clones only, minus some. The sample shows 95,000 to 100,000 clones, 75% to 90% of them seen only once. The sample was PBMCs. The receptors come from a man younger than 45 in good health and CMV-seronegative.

CDR3 sequence: CASSPQTEIYGYTF. The CDR3 region has the DNA TGTGCCAGCAGCCCACAGACAGAGATCTATGGCTACACCTTC. The rearrangement joins TRBV4-2 to TRBJ1-2; TRBD1 might be the D (5 bases). V lost 4 bases to trimming and J lost 4 bases, with 13 bases between them. The CDR3 runs to 14 residues. Germline CDR1 reads LGHNA; CDR2 reads YNFKEQ.

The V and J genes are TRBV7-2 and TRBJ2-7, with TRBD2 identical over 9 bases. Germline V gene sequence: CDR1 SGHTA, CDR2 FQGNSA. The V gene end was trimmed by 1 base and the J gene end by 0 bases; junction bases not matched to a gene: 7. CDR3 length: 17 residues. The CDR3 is CASSLVGGRASSYEQYF. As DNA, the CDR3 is TGTGCCAGCAGCTTAGTGGGCGGGAGGGCAAGCTCCTACGAGCAGTACTTC.

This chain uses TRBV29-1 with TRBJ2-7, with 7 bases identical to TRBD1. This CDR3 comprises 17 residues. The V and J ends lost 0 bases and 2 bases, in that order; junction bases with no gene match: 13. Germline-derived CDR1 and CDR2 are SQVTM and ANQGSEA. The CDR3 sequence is CSVEDLRDSRNPYEQYF. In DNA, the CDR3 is TGCAGCGTTGAAGACCTCCGGGACAGTCGAAACCCCTACGAGCAGTACTTC.

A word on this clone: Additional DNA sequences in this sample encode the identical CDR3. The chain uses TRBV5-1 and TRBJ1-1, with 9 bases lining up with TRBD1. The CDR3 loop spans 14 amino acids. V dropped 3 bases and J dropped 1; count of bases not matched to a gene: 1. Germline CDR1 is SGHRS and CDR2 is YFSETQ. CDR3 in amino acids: CASSWGQGNTEAFF. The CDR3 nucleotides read TGCGCCAGCAGCTGGGGACAGGGGAACACTGAAGCTTTCTTT.

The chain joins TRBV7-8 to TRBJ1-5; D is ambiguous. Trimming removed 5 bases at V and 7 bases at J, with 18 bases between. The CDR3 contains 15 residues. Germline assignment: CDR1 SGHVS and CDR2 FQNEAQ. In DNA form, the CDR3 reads TGTGCCAGCAGCCCTTCGTCTCCTACGGGGCAGCCCCAGCATTTT. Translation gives CASSPSSPTGQPQHF.

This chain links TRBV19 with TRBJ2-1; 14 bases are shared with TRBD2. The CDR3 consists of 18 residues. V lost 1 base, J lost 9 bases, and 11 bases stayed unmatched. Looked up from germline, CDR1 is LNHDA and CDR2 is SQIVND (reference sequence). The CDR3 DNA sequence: TGTGCCAGTAGTATAGGAACCCTGACTAGCGGGGGGGCCGCTGAGCAGTTCTTC. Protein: CASSIGTLTSGGAAEQFF.

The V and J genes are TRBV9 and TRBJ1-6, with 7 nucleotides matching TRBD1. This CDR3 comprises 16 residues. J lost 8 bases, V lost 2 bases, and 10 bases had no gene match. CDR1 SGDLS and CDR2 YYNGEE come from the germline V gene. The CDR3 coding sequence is TGTGCCAGCAGCGTCGGACAGGACCATCTCGATTCACCCCTCCACTTT. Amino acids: CASSVGQDHLDSPLHF.

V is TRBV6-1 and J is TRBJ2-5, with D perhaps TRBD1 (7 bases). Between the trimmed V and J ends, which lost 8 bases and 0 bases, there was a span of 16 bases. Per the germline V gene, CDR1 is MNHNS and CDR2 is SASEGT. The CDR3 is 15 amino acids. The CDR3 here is CASALTGDYQETQYF. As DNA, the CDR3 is TGTGCCAGCGCCCTAACAGGGGACTACCAAGAGACCCAGTACTTC.

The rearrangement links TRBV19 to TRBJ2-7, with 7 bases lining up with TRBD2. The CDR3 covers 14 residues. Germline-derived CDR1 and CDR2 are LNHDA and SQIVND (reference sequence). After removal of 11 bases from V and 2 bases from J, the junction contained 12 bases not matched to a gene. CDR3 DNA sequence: TGTGCCCGACCGAGGGAGGGTTGGCCCTACGAGCAGTACTTC. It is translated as CARPREGWPYEQYF.

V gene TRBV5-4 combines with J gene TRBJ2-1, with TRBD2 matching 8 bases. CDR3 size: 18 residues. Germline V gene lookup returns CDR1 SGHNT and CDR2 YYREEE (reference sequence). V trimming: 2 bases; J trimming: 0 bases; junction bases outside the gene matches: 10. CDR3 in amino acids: CASSFGGGFPSSYNEQFF. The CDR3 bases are TGTGCCAGCAGCTTCGGGGGGGGGTTCCCGAGCTCCTACAATGAGCAGTTCTTC.

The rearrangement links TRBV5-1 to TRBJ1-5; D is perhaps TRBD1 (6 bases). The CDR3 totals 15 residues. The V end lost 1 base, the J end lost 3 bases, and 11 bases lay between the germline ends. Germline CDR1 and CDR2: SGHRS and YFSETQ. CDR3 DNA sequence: TGCGCCAGCAGCTTGAGGCCAGGGGACAATCAGCCCCAGCATTTT. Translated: CASSLRPGDNQPQHF.

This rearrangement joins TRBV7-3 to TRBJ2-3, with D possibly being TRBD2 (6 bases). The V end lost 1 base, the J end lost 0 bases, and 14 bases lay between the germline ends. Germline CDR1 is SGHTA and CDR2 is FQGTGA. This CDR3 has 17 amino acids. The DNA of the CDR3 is TGTGCCAGCAGCTTAAACCCCCCGGGAGCTAGCACAGATACGCAGTATTTT. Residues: CASSLNPPGASTDTQYF.

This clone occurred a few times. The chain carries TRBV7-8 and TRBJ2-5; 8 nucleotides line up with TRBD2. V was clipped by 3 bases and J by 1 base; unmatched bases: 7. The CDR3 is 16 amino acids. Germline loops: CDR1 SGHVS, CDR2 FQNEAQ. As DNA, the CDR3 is TGTGCCAGCAGCTTCGGGGTAGCGGGACCCCAAGAGACCCAGTACTTC. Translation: CASSFGVAGPQETQYF.

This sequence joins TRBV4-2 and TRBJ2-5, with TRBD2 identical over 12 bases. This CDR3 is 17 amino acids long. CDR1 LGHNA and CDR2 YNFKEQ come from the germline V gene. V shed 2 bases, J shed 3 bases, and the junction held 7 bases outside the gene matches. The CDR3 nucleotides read TGTGCCAGCAGCCAAAATGTTCTAGCGGGGGGGGAAGAGACCCAGTACTTC. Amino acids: CASSQNVLAGGEETQYF.

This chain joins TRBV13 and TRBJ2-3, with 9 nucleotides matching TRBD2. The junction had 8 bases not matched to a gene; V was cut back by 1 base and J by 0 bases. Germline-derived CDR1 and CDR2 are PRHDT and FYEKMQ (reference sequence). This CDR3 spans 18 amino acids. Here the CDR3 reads CASSLEAGGASSTDTQYF. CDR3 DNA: TGTGCCAGCAGCTTAGAAGCGGGAGGCGCCTCTAGCACAGATACGCAGTATTTT.

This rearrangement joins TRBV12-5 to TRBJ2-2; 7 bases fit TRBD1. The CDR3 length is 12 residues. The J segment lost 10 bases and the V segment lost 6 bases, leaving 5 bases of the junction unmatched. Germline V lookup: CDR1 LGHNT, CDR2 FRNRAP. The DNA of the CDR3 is TGTGCTAGTGGCCCGGACAGGTCGGAGCTGTTTTTT. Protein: CASGPDRSELFF.

The CDR3 coding sequence is TGTGCCAGCAGCCGGGGTTCAGGCACAGATACGCAGTATTTT. As protein: CASSRGSGTDTQYF. The chain couples TRBV6-5 to TRBJ2-3, with a weak D call TRBD2 (5 bases). Germline V gene lookup returns CDR1 MNHEY and CDR2 SVGAGI. With 6 bases removed from V and 1 base from J, the gap between germline ends came to 11 bases. This CDR3 is built from 14 residues.

The CDR3 DNA is TGTGCCACCAGCAGAGATCTCCCGGGACTAGCGGCTAGCACAGATACGCAGTATTTT. It yields the protein CATSRDLPGLAASTDTQYF. The genes are TRBV15 and TRBJ2-3, with 11 bases matching TRBD2. Germline values: CDR1 LNHNV, CDR2 YYDKDF (reference sequence). The CDR3 is made up of 19 amino acids. V was clipped by 0 bases and J by 0 bases; unmatched bases: 8.

CDR3 bases: TGCGCCAGCACCGTGACTAGCGGAGTCAATGAGCAGTTCTTC. It codes for CASTVTSGVNEQFF. The chain carries TRBV5-1 and TRBJ2-1; TRBD2 agrees at 9 bases. V trimming: 6 bases; J trimming: 6 bases; junction bases outside the gene matches: 7. The V gene's germline CDR1 is SGHRS and CDR2 YFSETQ. The CDR3 is made up of 14 amino acids.

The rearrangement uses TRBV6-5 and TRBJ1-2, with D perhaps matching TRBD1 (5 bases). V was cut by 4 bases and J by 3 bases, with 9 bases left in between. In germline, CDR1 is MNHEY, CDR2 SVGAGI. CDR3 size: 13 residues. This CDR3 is CASSSGGDYGYTF. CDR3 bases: TGTGCCAGCAGTTCCGGAGGGGACTATGGCTACACCTTC.

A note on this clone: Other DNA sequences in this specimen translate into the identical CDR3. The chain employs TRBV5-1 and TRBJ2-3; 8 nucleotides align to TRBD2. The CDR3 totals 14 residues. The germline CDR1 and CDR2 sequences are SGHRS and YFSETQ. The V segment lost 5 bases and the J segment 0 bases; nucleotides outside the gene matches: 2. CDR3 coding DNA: TGCGCCAGCAGTAGCGGGGTGAGCACAGATACGCAGTATTTT. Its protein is CASSSGVSTDTQYF.

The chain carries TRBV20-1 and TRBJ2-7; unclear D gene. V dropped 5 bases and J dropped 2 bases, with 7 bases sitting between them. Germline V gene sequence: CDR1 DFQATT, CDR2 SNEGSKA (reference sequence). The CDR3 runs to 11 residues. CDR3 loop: CSALNAYEQYF. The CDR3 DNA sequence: TGCAGTGCTCTAAACGCCTACGAGCAGTACTTC.

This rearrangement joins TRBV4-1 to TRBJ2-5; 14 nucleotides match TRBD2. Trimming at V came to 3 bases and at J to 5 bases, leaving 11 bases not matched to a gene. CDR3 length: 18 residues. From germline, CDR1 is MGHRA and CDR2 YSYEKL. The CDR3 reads CASSQPSGLAGVGETQYF. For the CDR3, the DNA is TGCGCCAGCAGCCAGCCTTCGGGACTAGCGGGAGTAGGTGAGACCCAGTACTTC.

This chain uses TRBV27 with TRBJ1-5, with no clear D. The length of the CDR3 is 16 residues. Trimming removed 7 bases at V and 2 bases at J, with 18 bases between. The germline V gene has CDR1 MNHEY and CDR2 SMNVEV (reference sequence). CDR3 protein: CASNRDRGVGNQPQHF. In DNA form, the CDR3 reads TGTGCCAGCAATCGCGACCGGGGTGTAGGCAATCAGCCCCAGCATTTT.

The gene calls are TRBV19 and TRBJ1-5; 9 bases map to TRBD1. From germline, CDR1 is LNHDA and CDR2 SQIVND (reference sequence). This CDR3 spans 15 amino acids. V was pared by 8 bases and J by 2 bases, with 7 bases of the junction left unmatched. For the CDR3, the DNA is TGTGCCAGTGGAACAGGGGGCCCAGGCAATCAGCCCCAGCATTTT. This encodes CASGTGGPGNQPQHF.

This CDR3 reads CASSDGGSEQYF. CDR3 nucleotides: TGTGCCAGCAGTGATGGTGGTAGCGAGCAGTACTTC. The chain combines TRBV2 with TRBJ2-7; D is unresolved. Trimming removed 3 bases at V and 6 bases at J, with 9 bases between. Germline V gene data show CDR1 as SNHLY and CDR2 as FYNNEI. The CDR3 spans 12 residues. Combining the CDR3 with reference TRBV2 and TRBJ2-7 gives the whole variable domain EPEVTQTPSHQVTQMGQEVILRCVPISNHLYFYWYRQILGQKVEFLVSFYNNEISEKSEIFDDQFSVERPDGSNFTLKIRSTKLEDSAMYFCASSDGGSEQYFGPGTRLTVT.

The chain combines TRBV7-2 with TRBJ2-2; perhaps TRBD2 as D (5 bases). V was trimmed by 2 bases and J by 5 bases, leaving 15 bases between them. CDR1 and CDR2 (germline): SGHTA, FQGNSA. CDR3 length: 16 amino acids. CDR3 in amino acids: CASSLKQRIQTGELFF. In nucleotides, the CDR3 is TGTGCCAGCAGCTTAAAACAGCGGATACAGACCGGGGAGCTGTTTTTT.

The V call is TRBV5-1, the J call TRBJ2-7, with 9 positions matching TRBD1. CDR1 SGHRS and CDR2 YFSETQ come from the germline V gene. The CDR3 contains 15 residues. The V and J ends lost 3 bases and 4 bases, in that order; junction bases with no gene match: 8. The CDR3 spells CASSSKGTGNYEQYF. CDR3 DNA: TGCGCCAGCAGCTCCAAGGGGACAGGGAATTACGAGCAGTACTTC.

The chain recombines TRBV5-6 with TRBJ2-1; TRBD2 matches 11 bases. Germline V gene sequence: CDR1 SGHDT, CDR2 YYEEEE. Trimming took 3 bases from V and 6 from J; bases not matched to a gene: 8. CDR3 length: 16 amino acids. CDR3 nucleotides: TGTGCCAGCAGCTCCCCCGGGACTAGCGGCGTCAATGAGCAGTTCTTC. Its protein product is CASSSPGTSGVNEQFF. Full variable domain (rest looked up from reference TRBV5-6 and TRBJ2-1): DAGVTQSPTHLIKTRGQQVTLRCSPKSGHDTVSWYQQALGQGPQFIFQYYEEEERQRGNFPDRFSGHQFPNYSSELNVNALLLGDSALYLCASSSPGTSGVNEQFFGPGTRLTVL.

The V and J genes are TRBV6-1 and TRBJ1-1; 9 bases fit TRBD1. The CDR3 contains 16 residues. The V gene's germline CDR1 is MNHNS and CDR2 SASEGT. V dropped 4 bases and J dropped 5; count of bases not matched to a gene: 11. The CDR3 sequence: CASSGTPGQGTTEAFF. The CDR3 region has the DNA TGTGCCAGCAGTGGAACACCGGGACAGGGAACGACTGAAGCTTTCTTT.